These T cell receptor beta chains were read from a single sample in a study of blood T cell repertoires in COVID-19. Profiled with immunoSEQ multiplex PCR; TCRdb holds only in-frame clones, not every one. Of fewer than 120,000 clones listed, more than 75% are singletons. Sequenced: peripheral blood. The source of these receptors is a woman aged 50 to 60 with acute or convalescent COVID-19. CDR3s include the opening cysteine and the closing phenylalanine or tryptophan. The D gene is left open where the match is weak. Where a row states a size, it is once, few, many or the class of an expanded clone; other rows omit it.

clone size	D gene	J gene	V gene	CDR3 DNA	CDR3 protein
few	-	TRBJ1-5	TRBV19	TGTGCCAGTAGTTCCCCGACCTGGGCTCAGCCCCAGCATTTT	CASSSPTWAQPQHF
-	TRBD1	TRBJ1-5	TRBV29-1	TGCAGCGTCAAGGCGGGACAGGGAAATAATCAGCCCCAGCATTTT	CSVKAGQGNNQPQHF
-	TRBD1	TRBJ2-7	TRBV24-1	TGTGCCACAGAGGGACAGGGTGACGAGCAGTACTTC	CATEGQGDEQYF
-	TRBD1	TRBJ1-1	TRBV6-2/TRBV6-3	TGTGCCAGCAGTTACAACAGGGGGCGGTCGGAAGCTTTCTTT	CASSYNRGRSEAFF
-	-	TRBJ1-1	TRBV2	TGTGCCAGCAGTGAAGAGTATGCGACTGAAGCTTTCTTT	CASSEEYATEAFF
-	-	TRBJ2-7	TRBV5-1	TGCGCCAGCAGTCTCAGGGACTCCTACGAGCAGTACTTC	CASSLRDSYEQYF
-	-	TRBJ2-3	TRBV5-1	TGCGCCAGCAGCCACACCGCAGGGTTCACAGATACGCAGTATTTT	CASSHTAGFTDTQYF
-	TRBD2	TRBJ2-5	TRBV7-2	TGTGCCAGCAGCTTAGCGGGACTAGTCTTGGAGACCCAGTACTTC	CASSLAGLVLETQYF
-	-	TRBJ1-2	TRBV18	TGTGCCAGCTCACCACCCGCACATGCCTATGGCTACACCTTC	CASSPPAHAYGYTF
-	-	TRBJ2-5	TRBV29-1	TGCAGCGTTGAAGGACAGACGAAGACCCAGTACTTC	CSVEGQTKTQYF
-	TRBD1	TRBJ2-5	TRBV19	TGTGCCAGTAGTGGAGGACAGGGCGCAGGTCGGTCCCCGTACCAAGAGACCCAGTACTTC	CASSGGQGAGRSPYQETQYF
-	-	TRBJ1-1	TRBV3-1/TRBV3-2	TGTGCCAGCAGCGGCATGGCAGAAGCTTTCTTT	CASSGMAEAFF
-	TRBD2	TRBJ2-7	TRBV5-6	TGTGCCAGCAGCTTGTTCCGCGCTAGCGGAACCTACGAGCAGTACTTC	CASSLFRASGTYEQYF
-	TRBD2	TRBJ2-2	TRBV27	TGTGCCAGCAGTTTATCAGGGACTAGCTTTTCCACCGGGGAGCTGTTTTTT	CASSLSGTSFSTGELFF
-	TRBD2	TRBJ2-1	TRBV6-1	TGTGCCAGCAGTGAGGGGACTAGAATCTCCTACAATGAGCAGTTCTTC	CASSEGTRISYNEQFF
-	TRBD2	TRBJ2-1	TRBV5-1	TGCGCCAGCAGCTTCCCTAGTGGACTAGCGGGATTTAGTGAGCAGTTCTTC	CASSFPSGLAGFSEQFF
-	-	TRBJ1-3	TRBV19	TGTGCCAGCAACCCCGGAGGGGCCTCCTCTGGAAACACCATATATTTT	CASNPGGASSGNTIYF
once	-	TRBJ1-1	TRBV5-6	TGTGCCAGTGGCGAGGCACATTCGAACACTGAAGCTTTCTTT	CASGEAHSNTEAFF
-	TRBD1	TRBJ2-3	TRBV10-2	TGCGCCAGCCGGGGACAGGGAGTGAGAGATACGCAGTATTTT	CASRGQGVRDTQYF
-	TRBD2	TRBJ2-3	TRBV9	TGTGCCAGCAGCGGCCGGGGACTAGCGGGCACAGATACGCAGTATTTT	CASSGRGLAGTDTQYF
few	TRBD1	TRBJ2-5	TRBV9	TGTGCCAGCAGCGTAGCGGGGACAGCCCAAGAGACCCAGTACTTC	CASSVAGTAQETQYF
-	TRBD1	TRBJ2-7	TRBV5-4	TGTGCCAGCAGCCCGGGACAGGGAGTATACGAGCAGTACTTC	CASSPGQGVYEQYF
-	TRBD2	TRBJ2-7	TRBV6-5	TGTGCCAGCAGTTACACTAGCGGGAGCTTCTACGAGCAGTACTTC	CASSYTSGSFYEQYF
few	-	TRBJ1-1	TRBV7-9	TGTGCCAGCAGCTTAGAAGGGGCTCTTACTGAAGCTTTCTTT	CASSLEGALTEAFF
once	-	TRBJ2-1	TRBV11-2	TGTGCCAGCAGCATACTAGTGGATGAGCAGTTCTTC	CASSILVDEQFF
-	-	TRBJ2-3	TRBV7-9	TGTGCCAGCAGCTTATCGGGCCGGCAGACTATAGGGTATTTT	CASSLSGRQTIGYF
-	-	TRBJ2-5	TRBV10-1	TGCGCCAGCAGTCTTGACAGCGTCCAAGAGACCCAGTACTTC	CASSLDSVQETQYF
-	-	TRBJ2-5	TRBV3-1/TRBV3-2	TGTGCCAGCAGCCCTCGTGGGGGGCAAGAGACCCAGTACTTC	CASSPRGGQETQYF
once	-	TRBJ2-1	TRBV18	TGTGCCAGCTCACCACCTCCGTATGACAGGTTAAGGGACAATGAGCAGTTCTTC	CASSPPPYDRLRDNEQFF
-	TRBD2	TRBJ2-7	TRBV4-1	TGCGCCAGCAGCCAAGATCCCAGCGGGGCCCAGCGGGAGCAGTACTTC	CASSQDPSGAQREQYF
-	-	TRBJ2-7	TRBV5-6	TGTGCCAGCAGCTTGGACCGAGGTCTAATAAGCTCCTACGAGCAGTACTTC	CASSLDRGLISSYEQYF